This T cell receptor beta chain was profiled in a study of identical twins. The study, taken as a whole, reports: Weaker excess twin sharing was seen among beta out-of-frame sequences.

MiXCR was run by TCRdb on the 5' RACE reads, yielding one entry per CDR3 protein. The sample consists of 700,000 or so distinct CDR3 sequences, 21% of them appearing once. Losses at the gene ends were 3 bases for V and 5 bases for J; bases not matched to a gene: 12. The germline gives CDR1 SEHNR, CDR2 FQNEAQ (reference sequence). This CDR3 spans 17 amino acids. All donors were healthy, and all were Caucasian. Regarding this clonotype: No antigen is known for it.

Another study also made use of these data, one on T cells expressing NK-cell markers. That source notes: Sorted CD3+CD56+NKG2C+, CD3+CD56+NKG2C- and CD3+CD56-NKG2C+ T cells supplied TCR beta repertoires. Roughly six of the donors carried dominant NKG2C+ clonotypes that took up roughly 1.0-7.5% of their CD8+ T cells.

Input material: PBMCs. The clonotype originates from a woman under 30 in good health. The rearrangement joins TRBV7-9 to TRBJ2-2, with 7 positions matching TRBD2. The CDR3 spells CASSFQRGARRTGELFF. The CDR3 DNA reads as TGTGCCAGCAGCTTCCAGCGGGGAGCGCGTCGGACCGGGGAGCTGTTTTTT.